The text below deals with one TCR beta chain. In the original workflow: Estimation of nucleated cell counts was performed using reference gene primer amplification. Libraries were prepared by immunoSEQ multiplex PCR; TCRdb keeps only in-frame clonotypes and omits some of them. Clonal size and the V and J genes are those of that table, whereas D and trimming came from the DNA. Of tens of thousands of clones in the sample, 80% to 90% were seen once. This CDR3 spans 17 amino acids. Looked up from germline, CDR1 is SNHLY and CDR2 is FYNNEI. The ends were cut back, 6 bases at V and 1 base at J, with 21 bases in the middle. The data were taken from a study of blood T cell repertoires in COVID-19. Study at large: Acute and convalescent COVID-19 samples came from the United States, Italy and Spain. PBMCs, B-cell-depleted T cells, or T cells were the source of the cDNA or gDNA that made up the material.

V gene TRBV2 combines with J gene TRBJ1-1; D perhaps matches TRBD1 (6 bases). What was sequenced was peripheral blood. This sequence originates from an older woman with acute or convalescent COVID-19. The CDR3 coding sequence is TGTGCCAGCAGCGCATACTCCTCCGGGACACGGAACACTGAAGCTTTCTTT. Its translation: CASSAYSSGTRNTEAFF.